The following is a T cell receptor beta chain sequence with its context. Antigen specificity is unknown. The source of the sample is a study of STAT5B mutations in CD4+ large granular lymphocyte leukemia. Study-wide findings and caveats: Main leukemic clonotypes were patient-specific, but approximately 25% appeared at low frequency elsewhere.

Sequencing was at survey level. Authors' analysis steps: A productive frequency of 2.59 x 10-5 was the lowest detectable. This table comes from immunoSEQ multiplex PCR, and its TCRdb copy is limited to in-frame clones, with some not included. V, J and clone size are taken as reported in that table, and D and trimming were inferred from the DNA itself. Of under 35,000 clones in the sample, roughly three quarters were seen once. V lost 4 bases and J 5 bases, leaving 11 bases between the germline ends. CDR3 length: 13 amino acids. CDR1 and CDR2 (germline): MNHNS, SASEGT. This sequence was found in a human donor in good health. The V call is TRBV6-1, the J call TRBJ1-2, with D perhaps matching TRBD1 (5 bases). Material: CD4+ T cells from blood buffy coats. The CDR3 bases are TGTGCCAGCAGTGTAGGGGCAGAATATGGCTACACCTTC. This codes for CASSVGAEYGYTF.